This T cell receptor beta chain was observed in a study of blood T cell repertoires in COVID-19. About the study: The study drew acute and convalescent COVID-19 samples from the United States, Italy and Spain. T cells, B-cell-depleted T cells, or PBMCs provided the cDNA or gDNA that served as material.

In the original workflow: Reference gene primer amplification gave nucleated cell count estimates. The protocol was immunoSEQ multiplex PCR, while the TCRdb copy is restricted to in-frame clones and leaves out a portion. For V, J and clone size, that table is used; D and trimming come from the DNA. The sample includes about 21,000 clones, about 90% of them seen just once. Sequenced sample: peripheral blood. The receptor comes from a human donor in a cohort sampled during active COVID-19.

CDR3: CASNRRAGAREQYF. CDR3 DNA sequence: TGTGCCAGTAACCGTCGCGCGGGAGCGAGGGAGCAGTACTTC. V and J are TRBV19 and TRBJ2-7; 7 bases map to TRBD2. J lost 7 bases, V lost 7 bases, and 13 bases had no gene match. The CDR3 totals 14 residues. In germline, CDR1 is LNHDA, CDR2 SQIVND (reference sequence).